This T cell receptor beta chain stems from a study of blood T cell repertoires in COVID-19. Study context: The United States, Italy and Spain supplied acute and convalescent COVID-19 samples. PBMCs, B-cell-depleted T cells, or T cells were the source of the cDNA or gDNA that made up the material.

Original methodology: Reference gene primer amplification in the assay estimated nucleated cell counts. Sequenced by immunoSEQ multiplex PCR; TCRdb stores in-frame clones only, minus some. That table gives V, J and clone size, and the DNA gave D and trimming. The sample has about 250,000 clones, 70% to 90% seen once. The TCR was taken from a man older than 75 with acute or convalescent COVID-19. Input material: peripheral blood.

The CDR3 DNA follows: TGTGCCATCAGTGAGTTAAACAGGGGGGATGGCTACACCTTC. Its translation: CAISELNRGDGYTF. V and J are TRBV10-3 and TRBJ1-2, with 8 bases identical to TRBD1. Trimming cost V 1 base and J 6 bases; bases outside gene matches: 4. This CDR3 is 14 amino acids long. Germline CDR1 and CDR2: ENHRY and SYGVKD.